The present T cell receptor beta chain was sequenced within a study of metastatic and nonmetastatic thyroid tumors. Study-wide background: Repertoire comparisons spanned blood and tumor or nodule tissue from malignant and benign thyroid patients. Study-wide results and limits: Patients with malignant thyroid tumors reportedly had significantly higher TCR beta diversity than those with benign nodules, in blood and tumor.

All patients reached thyroid surgery having received no treatment beforehand. Original processing methods: Variation in CDR3 across clinicopathological groups served as the basis for constructing a distant-metastasis classifier in papillary thyroid cancer. Using MiXCR, TCRdb re-called clones from the PCR reads. The V and J calls come from TCRdb's annotation, not from the publication. Among 20,000 to 25,000 clones listed, around a third were seen once. This clone counts as medium-sized. Antigen: not known. The sequenced material came from blood. This sequence originates from a female donor with papillary thyroid cancer or a benign thyroid nodule (not recorded which). Some clones in this sample may be carry-over from other donors' samples.

The DNA of the CDR3 is TGTGCCAGCAGAAAGGAAGGGGGATACGAGCAGTACTTC. Its translation: CASRKEGGYEQYF. The rearrangement joins TRBV6-1 to TRBJ2-7, with a weak D call TRBD1 (6 bases). The CDR3 is made up of 13 amino acids. Trimming pared 6 bases from V and 4 bases from J, leaving 13 bases between. CDR1 is MNHNS and CDR2 is SASEGT in the germline V gene.